The sample holds a few counts of the clone carrying this T cell receptor beta chain. Per germline, CDR1 SQVTM and CDR2 ANQGSEA. With 4 bases removed from V and 3 bases from J, the gap between germline ends came to 25 bases. The CDR3 covers 17 residues. Sample treatment: oral pan-JAK inhibitor, 5-10 mg twice daily. RNA, once extracted, was reverse transcribed into cDNA for use as the sequencing template. The protocol was immunoSEQ multiplex PCR, while the TCRdb copy is restricted to in-frame clones and leaves out a portion. The profile shows 190,000 or so clones, around 58% of them singletons. This record belongs to a study of CD8+ T cells in alopecia areata.

The chain uses TRBV29-1 and TRBJ2-7; D may be TRBD1 (7 bases). Sequences were derived from CD8+ T cells sorted from blood, sampled at week 24, from a patient treated with tofacitinib. The TCR originated in a human donor with alopecia areata. CDR3: CSVGGEGAGRTNYEQYF. The DNA for the CDR3 is TGCAGCGTTGGCGGAGAGGGGGCGGGGCGGACAAACTACGAGCAGTACTTC.